The 12 T cell receptor beta chains given below trace back to one sample, sequenced in a study of T cell repertoires in aging, cancer and after chemotherapy. Multiplex touch-down PCR with TRB-A/B primers amplified rearranged V-D-J TRB sequences. In TCRdb, the multiplex PCR reads were re-called with MiXCR into one record per CDR3 protein. The table records about 2,900 distinct CDR3 sequences, approximately 31% of them present only once. Amplification of TCR beta used genomic DNA extracted from peripheral blood. The sample was blood. These TCRs come from a human donor with a solid tumor.

The chain recombines TRBV6-5 with TRBJ1-1; 7 nucleotides align to TRBD1. Per germline, CDR1 MNHEY and CDR2 SVGAGI. V shed 5 bases, J shed 2 bases, and the junction held 11 bases outside the gene matches. The length of the CDR3 is 16 residues. The CDR3 DNA sequence: TGTGCCAGCAGTCCTTTAGTGACAGGGATAAACACTGAAGCTTTCTTT. It codes for CASSPLVTGINTEAFF.

This clonotype qualifies as medium-sized. This chain uses TRBV27 with TRBJ1-4, with 10 positions matching TRBD1. The CDR3 contains 14 residues. The J segment lost 8 bases and the V segment lost 6 bases, leaving 6 bases of the junction unmatched. Germline V gene lookup returns CDR1 MNHEY and CDR2 SMNVEV (reference sequence). The CDR3 sequence: CASSLGQGVEKLFF. The CDR3 bases are TGTGCCAGCAGCCTAGGACAGGGGGTCGAAAAACTGTTTTTT. Variable domain in full (rest from reference TRBV27 and TRBJ1-4): EAQVTQNPRYLITVTGKKLTVTCSQNMNHEYMSWYRQDPGLGLRQIYYSMNVEVTDKGDVPEGYKVSRKEKRNFPLILESPSPNQTSLYFCASSLGQGVEKLFFGSGTQLSVL.

Only a few counts were recorded for this clonotype. The chain recombines TRBV5-5 with TRBJ1-1, with D possibly being TRBD1 (5 bases). The CDR3 loop spans 14 amino acids. The V gene's germline CDR1 is SGHKS and CDR2 YYEKEE (reference sequence). V lost 1 base and J 1 base, leaving 8 bases between the germline ends. The CDR3 DNA reads TGTGCCAGCAGCTTGACGGGGCCGAACACTGAAGCTTTCTTT. It codes for CASSLTGPNTEAFF.

The chain has TRBV5-6 and TRBJ1-4; D call uncertain. The CDR3 spans 15 residues. Germline CDR1 SGHDT, CDR2 YYEEEE. The ends were cut back, 5 bases at V and 1 base at J, with 12 bases in the middle. The CDR3 coding sequence is TGTGCCAGCAGTAGAGGGCCACTAACTAATGAAAAACTGTTTTTT. Its protein product is CASSRGPLTNEKLFF.

This clonotype turned up a few times. V gene TRBV7-9 combines with J gene TRBJ2-3, with a weak D call TRBD2 (5 bases). Germline assignment: CDR1 SEHNR and CDR2 FQNEAQ (reference sequence). The CDR3 length is 15 residues. Trimming pared 5 bases from V and 5 bases from J, leaving 17 bases between. CDR3: CASSRLGETGDTQYF. Written as DNA, the CDR3 is TGTGCCAGCAGCCGACTTGGGGAGACGGGAGATACGCAGTATTTT.

The J gene is TRBJ2-2, the V gene TRBV5-1, with 10 nucleotides matching TRBD1. Germline CDR1 reads SGHRS; CDR2 reads YFSETQ. V lost 4 bases, J lost 5 bases, and 8 bases stayed unmatched. The CDR3 runs 16 residues. The CDR3 region is CASSRRQGAGTGELFF. CDR3 sequence (DNA): TGCGCCAGCAGCAGACGACAGGGGGCAGGGACCGGGGAGCTGTTTTTT.

This clonotype was observed a few times. V usage is TRBV15 and J usage is TRBJ1-5, with 8 bases that match TRBD1. This CDR3 is built from 16 residues. Losses at the gene ends were 0 bases for V and 4 bases for J; bases not matched to a gene: 5. The germline gives CDR1 LNHNV, CDR2 YYDKDF (reference sequence). CDR3 protein: CATSRDQGARNQPQHF. For the CDR3, the DNA is TGTGCCACCAGCAGAGATCAGGGGGCGCGGAATCAGCCCCAGCATTTT. Together with reference TRBV15 and TRBJ1-5, the CDR3 gives the full variable domain: DAMVIQNPRYQVTQFGKPVTLSCSQTLNHNVMYWYQQKSSQAPKLLFHYYDKDFNNEADTPDNFQSRRPNTSFCFLDIRSPGLGDTAMYLCATSRDQGARNQPQHFGDGTRLSIL.

The CDR3 coding sequence is TGTGCCAGCCGACTAGCCTACGAGCAGTACTTC. Its translation: CASRLAYEQYF. The chain links TRBV6-2 or TRBV6-3 to TRBJ2-7, with D perhaps matching TRBD2 (6 bases). Trimming cost V 8 bases and J 2 bases, with 7 bases left between them. The germline V gene encodes CDR1 MNHEY and CDR2 SVGEGT. The CDR3 has 11 residues.

This clonotype has only a few counts. The CDR3 region has the DNA TGTGCCAGCAGTATACAGGGGGAGCAGTACTTC. Its protein product is CASSIQGEQYF. The rearrangement links TRBV12-3 or TRBV12-4 to TRBJ2-7; the match to TRBD1 covers 7 bases. V lost 5 bases and J lost 7; bases outside the gene matches: 2. The CDR3 runs to 11 residues.

The V and J genes are TRBV13 and TRBJ2-6, with 7 bases matching TRBD1. V shed 0 bases and J 8 bases; nucleotides not matched to a gene: 13. Germline CDR1 reads PRHDT; CDR2 reads FYEKMQ (reference sequence). The CDR3 covers 18 residues. CDR3 bases: TGTGCCAGCAGCTTAGGACCCGGGACAGCTAAATCGTCCAACGTCCTGACTTTC. Residues: CASSLGPGTAKSSNVLTF.

The J gene is TRBJ2-7, the V gene TRBV5-1; 8 bases are shared with TRBD2. CDR3 length: 14 amino acids. CDR1 is SGHRS, CDR2 YFSETQ, per germline. J lost 2 bases, V lost 0 bases, and 1 base had no gene match. The CDR3 here is CASSLAGGPYEQYF. The CDR3 DNA sequence: TGCGCCAGCAGCTTGGCGGGAGGGCCCTACGAGCAGTACTTC.

Turning to this clonotype: A read error may be the cause here, since a much bigger clone is one base away. CDR3 sequence reads: CASSYSEEEGYTF. DNA of the CDR3: TGTGCCAGCAGTTACTCAGAAGAAGAGGGCTACACCTTC. The chain joins TRBV6-5 to TRBJ1-2; the D is unclear. V lost 0 bases to trimming and J lost 8 bases, with 10 bases between them. Germline V gene data show CDR1 as MNHEY and CDR2 as SVGAGI. The CDR3 has 13 residues.